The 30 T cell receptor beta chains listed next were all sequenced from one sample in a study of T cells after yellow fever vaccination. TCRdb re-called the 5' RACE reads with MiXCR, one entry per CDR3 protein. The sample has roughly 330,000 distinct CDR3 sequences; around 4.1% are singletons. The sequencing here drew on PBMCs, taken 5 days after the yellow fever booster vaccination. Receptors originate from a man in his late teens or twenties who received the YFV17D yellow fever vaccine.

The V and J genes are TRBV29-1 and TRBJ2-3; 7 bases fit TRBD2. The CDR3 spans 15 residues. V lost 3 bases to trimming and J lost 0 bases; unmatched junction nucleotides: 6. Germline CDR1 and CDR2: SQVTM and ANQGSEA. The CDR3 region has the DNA TGCAGCGTTGACCGCAGCGGGGTCAGCACAGATACGCAGTATTTT. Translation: CSVDRSGVSTDTQYF.

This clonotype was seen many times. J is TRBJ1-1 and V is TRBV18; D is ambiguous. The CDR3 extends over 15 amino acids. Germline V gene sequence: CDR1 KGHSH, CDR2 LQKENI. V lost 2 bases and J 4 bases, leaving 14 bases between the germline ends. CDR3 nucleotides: TGTGCCAGCTCACCATCGGAAGTAATCGGCACTGAAGCTTTCTTT. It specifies CASSPSEVIGTEAFF.

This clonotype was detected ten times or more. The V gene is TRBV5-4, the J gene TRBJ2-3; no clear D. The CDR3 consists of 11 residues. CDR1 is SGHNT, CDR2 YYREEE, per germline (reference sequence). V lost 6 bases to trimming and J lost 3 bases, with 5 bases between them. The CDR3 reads CASTGTDTQYF. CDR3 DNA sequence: TGTGCCAGCACTGGGACAGATACGCAGTATTTT.

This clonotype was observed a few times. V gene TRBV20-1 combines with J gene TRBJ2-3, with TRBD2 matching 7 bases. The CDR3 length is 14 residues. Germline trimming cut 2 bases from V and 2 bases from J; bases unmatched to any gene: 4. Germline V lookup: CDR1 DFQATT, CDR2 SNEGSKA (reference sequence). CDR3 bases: TGCAGTGCTAGAATCAGCGGGGCCACAGATACGCAGTATTTT. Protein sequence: CSARISGATDTQYF.

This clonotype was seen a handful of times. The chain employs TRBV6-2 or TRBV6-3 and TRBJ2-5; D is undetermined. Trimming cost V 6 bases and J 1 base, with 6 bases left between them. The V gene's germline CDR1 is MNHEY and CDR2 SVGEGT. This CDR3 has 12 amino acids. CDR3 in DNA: TGTGCCAGCAGCACAGTCCAAGAGACCCAGTACTTC. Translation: CASSTVQETQYF.

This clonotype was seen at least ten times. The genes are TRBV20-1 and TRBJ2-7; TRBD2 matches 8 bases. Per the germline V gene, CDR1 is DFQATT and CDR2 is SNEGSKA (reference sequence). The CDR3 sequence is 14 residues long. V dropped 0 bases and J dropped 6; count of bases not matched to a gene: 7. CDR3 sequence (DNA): TGCAGTGCTAGAGATCTGGCGGGGGGTTTCGAGCAGTACGTC. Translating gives CSARDLAGGFEQYV.

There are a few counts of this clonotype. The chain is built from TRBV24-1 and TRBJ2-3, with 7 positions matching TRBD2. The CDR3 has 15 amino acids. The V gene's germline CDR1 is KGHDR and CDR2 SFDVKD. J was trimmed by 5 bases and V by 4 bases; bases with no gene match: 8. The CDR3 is CATSDSGGMRDTQYF. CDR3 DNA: TGTGCCACCAGTGACTCCGGGGGGATGAGAGATACGCAGTATTTT.

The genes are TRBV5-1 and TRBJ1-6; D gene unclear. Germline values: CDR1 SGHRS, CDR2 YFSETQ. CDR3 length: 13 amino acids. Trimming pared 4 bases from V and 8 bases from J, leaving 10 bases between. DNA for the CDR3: TGCGCCAGCAGCCCGGCCGGGGATTCACCCCTCCACTTT. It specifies CASSPAGDSPLHF.

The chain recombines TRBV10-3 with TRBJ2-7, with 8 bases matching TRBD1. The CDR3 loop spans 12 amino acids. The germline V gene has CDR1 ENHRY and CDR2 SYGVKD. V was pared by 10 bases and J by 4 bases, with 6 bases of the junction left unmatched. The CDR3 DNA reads TGTGCCACGAGGACAGGGTTTTACGAGCAGTACTTC. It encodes CATRTGFYEQYF.

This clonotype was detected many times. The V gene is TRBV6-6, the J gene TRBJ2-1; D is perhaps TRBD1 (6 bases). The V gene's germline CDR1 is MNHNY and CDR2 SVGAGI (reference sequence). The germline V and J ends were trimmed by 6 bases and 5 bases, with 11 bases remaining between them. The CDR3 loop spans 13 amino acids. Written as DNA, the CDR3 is TGTGCCAGCAGCGGGACACCCCACAATGAGCAGTTCTTC. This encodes CASSGTPHNEQFF.

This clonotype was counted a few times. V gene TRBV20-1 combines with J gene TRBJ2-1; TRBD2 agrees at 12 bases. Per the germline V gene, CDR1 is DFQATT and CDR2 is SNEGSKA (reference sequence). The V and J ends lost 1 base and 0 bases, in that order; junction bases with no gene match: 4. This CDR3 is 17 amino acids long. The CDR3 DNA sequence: TGCAGTGCTAGAGCTAGCGGGGGGGATAGCTCCTACAATGAGCAGTTCTTC. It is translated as CSARASGGDSSYNEQFF.

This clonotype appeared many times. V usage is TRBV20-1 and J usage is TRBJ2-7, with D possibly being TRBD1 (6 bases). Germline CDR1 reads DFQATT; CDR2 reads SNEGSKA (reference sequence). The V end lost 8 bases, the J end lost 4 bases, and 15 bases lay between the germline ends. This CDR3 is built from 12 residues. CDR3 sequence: CSLQGRGYEQYF. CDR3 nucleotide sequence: TGCAGTCTCCAAGGCAGGGGTTACGAGCAGTACTTC.

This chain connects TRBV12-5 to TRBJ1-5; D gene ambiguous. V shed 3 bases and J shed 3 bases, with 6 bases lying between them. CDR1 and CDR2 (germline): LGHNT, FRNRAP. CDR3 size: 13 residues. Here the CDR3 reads CASGLQSNQPQHF. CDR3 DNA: TGTGCTAGTGGTTTACAGTCCAATCAGCCCCAGCATTTT.

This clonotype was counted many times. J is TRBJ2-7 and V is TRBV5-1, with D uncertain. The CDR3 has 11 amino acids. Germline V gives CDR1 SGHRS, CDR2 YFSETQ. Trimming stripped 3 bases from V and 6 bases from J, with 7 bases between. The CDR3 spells CASSSSGEQYF. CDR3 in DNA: TGCGCCAGCAGCTCCTCAGGCGAGCAGTACTTC.

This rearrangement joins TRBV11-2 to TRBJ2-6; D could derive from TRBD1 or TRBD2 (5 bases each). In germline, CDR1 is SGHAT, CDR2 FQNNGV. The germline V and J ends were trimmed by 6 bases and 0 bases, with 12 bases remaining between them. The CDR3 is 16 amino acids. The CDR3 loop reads CASSAGANSGANVLTF. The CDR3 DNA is TGTGCCAGCAGTGCCGGGGCAAACTCTGGGGCCAACGTCCTGACTTTC. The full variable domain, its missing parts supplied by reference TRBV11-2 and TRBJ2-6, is EAGVAQSPRYKIIEKRQSVAFWCNPISGHATLYWYQQILGQGPKLLIQFQNNGVVDDSQLPKDRFSAERLKGVDSTLKIQPAKLEDSAVYLCASSAGANSGANVLTFGAGSRLTVL.

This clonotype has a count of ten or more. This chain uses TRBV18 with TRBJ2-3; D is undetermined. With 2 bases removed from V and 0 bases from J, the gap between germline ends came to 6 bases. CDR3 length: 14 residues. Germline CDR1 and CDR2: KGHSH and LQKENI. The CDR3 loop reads CASSPMKSTDTQYF. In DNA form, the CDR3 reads TGTGCCAGCTCACCAATGAAGAGCACAGATACGCAGTATTTT.

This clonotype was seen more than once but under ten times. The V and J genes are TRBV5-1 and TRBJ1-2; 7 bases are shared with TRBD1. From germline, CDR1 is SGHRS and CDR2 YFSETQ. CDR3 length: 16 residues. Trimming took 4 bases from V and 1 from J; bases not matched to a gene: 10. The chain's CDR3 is CASSGSTGAVNYGYTF. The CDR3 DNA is TGCGCCAGCAGCGGCTCCACAGGGGCCGTTAACTATGGCTACACCTTC.

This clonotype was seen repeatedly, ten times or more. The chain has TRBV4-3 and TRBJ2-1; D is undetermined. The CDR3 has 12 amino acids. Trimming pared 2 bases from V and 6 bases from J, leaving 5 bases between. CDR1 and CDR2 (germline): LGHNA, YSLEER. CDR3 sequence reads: CASSQSSNEQFF. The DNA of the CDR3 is TGCGCCAGCAGCCAAAGTAGCAATGAGCAGTTCTTC.

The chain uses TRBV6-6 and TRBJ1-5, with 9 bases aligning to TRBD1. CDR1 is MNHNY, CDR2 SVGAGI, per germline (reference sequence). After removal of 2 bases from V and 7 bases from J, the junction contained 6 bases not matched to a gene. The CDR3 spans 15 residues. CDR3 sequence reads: CASSYRDRAVQPQHF. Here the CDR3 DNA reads TGTGCCAGCAGTTACAGGGACAGGGCCGTACAGCCCCAGCATTTT.

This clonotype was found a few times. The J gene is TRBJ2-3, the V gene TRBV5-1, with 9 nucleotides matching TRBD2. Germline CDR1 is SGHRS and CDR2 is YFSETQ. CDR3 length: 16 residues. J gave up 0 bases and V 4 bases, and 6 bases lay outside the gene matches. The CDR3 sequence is CASSQTSGPSTDTQYF. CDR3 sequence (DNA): TGCGCCAGCAGCCAGACTAGCGGACCTAGCACAGATACGCAGTATTTT.

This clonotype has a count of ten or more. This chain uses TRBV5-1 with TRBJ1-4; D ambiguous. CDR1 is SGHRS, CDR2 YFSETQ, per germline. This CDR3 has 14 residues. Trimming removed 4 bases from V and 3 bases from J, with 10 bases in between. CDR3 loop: CASSTPGANEKLFF. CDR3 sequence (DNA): TGCGCCAGCAGCACCCCGGGAGCTAATGAAAAACTGTTTTTT.

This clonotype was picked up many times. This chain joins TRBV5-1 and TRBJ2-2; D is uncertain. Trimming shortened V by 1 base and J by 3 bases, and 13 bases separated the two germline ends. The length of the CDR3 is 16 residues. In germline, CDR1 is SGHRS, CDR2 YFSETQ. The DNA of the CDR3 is TGCGCCAGCAGCTTGAGATCGGCAGGAGACACCGGGGAGCTGTTTTTT. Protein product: CASSLRSAGDTGELFF.

The CDR3 nucleotides are TGTGCCAGCAGCCGATCGCTGGCTTGGGACACTGAAGCTTTCTTT. It specifies CASSRSLAWDTEAFF. V is TRBV7-2 and J is TRBJ1-1, with no clear D. CDR1 and CDR2 from the germline V gene are SGHTA and FQGNSA. This CDR3 region has 15 residues. The V gene lost 5 bases and the J gene lost 3 bases, with 16 bases spanning the gap.

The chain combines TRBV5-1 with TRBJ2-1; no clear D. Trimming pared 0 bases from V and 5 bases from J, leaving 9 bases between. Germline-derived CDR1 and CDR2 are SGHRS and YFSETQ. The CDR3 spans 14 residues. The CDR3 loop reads CASSLGNPDNEQFF. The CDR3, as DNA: TGCGCCAGCAGCTTGGGGAACCCTGACAATGAGCAGTTCTTC.

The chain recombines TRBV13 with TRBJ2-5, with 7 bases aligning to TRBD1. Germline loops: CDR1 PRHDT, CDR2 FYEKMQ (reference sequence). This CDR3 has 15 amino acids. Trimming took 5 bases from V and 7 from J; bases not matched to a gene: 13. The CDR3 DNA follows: TGTGCCAGCAGCCCGCCGACAGGGCTGGTGCCGACCCAGTACTTC. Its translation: CASSPPTGLVPTQYF.

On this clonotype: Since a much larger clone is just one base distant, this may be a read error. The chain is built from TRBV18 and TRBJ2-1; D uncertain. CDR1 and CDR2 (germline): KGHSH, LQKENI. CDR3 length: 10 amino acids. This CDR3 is CACSPPGPFF. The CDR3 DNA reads TGTGCCTGCTCACCCCCCGGGCCGTTCTTC.

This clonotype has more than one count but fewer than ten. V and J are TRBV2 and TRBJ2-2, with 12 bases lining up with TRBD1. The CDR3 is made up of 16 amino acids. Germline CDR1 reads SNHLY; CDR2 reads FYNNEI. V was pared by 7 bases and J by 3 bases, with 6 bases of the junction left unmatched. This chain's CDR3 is CASTPGQGADTGELFF. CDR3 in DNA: TGTGCCAGCACTCCGGGACAGGGGGCGGACACCGGGGAGCTGTTTTTT. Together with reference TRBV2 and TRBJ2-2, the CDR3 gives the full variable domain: EPEVTQTPSHQVTQMGQEVILRCVPISNHLYFYWYRQILGQKVEFLVSFYNNEISEKSEIFDDQFSVERPDGSNFTLKIRSTKLEDSAMYFCASTPGQGADTGELFFGEGSRLTVL.

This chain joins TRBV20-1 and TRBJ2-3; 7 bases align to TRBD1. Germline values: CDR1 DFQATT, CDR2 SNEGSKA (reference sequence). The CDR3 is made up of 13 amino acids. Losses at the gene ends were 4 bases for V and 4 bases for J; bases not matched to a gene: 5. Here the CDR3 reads CSATDRVPDTQYF. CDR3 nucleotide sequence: TGCAGTGCTACAGACAGGGTCCCAGATACGCAGTATTTT.

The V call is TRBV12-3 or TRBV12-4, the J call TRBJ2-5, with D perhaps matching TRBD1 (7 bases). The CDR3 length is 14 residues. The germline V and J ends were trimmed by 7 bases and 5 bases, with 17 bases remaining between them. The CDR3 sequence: CASTRGADGETQYF. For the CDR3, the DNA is TGTGCCAGCACCAGGGGGGCTGACGGGGAGACCCAGTACTTC.

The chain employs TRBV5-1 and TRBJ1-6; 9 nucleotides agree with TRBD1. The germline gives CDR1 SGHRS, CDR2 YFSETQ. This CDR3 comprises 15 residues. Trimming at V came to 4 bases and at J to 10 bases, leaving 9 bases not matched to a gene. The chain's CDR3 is CASSPQGAGESPLHF. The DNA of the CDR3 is TGCGCCAGCAGCCCACAGGGGGCTGGTGAATCACCCCTCCACTTT.